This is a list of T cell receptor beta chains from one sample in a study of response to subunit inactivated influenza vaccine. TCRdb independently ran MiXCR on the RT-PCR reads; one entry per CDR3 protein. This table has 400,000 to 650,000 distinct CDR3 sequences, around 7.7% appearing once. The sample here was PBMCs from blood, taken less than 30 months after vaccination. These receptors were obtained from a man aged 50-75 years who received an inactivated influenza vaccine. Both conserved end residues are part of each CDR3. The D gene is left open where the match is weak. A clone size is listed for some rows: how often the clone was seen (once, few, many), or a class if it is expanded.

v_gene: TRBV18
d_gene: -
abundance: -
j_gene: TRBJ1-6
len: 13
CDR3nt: TGTGCCAGCTCACCAGGGATAGAATCACCCCTCCACTTT
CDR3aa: CASSPGIESPLHF

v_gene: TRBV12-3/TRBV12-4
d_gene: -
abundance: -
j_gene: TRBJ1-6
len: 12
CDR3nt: TGTGCCAGCAGCTTAACAAGTTCACCCCTCCACTTT
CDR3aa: CASSLTSSPLHF

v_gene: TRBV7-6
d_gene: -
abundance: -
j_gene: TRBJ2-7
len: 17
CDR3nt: TGTGCCAGCAGCACCCTTCCTGGCGGGTTAACTTCCTACGAGCAGTACTTC
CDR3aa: CASSTLPGGLTSYEQYF

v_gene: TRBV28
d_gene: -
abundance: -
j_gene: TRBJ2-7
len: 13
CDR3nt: TGTGCCAGTTCTTGGAATCCCACCTACGAGCAGTACTTC
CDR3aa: CASSWNPTYEQYF

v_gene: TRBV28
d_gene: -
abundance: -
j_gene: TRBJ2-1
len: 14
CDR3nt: TGTGCCAGCAGCGTGGGCGGGATTTCGAATGAGCAGTTCTTC
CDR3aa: CASSVGGISNEQFF

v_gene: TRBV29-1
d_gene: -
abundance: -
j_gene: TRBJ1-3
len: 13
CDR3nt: TGCAGCGTTGTACGGGGCTCTGGAAACACCATATATTTT
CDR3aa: CSVVRGSGNTIYF

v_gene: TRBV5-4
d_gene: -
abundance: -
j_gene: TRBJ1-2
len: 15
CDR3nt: TGTGCCAGCAGCTTGGCGGGAGGTACTAACTATGGCTACACCTTC
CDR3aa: CASSLAGGTNYGYTF

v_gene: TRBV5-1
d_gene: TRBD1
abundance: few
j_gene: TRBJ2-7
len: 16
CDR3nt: TGCGCCAGCAGCTTGATGCCGGACAGGGTGCCCCACGAGCAGTACTTC
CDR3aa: CASSLMPDRVPHEQYF

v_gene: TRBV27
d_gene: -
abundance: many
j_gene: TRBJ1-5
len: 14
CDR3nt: TGTGCCAGCAGTGGTACAGGAAATAATCAGCCCCAGCATTTT
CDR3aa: CASSGTGNNQPQHF

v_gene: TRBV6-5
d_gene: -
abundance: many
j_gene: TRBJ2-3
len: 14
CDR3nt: TGTGCCAGCAGTTTAGTACTGTACACAGATACGCAGTATTTT
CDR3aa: CASSLVLYTDTQYF

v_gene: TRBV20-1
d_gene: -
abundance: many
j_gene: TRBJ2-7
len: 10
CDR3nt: TGCAGTGCTGGGAGCTACGAGCAGTACTTC
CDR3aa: CSAGSYEQYF

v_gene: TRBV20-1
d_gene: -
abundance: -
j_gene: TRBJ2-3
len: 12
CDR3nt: TGCAGTGCTAGATCCGGTGGCGATACGCAGTATTTT
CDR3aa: CSARSGGDTQYF

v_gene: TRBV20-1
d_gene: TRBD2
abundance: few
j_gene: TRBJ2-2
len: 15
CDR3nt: TGCAGTGCTAGGCTAGCGGGGGCGCTTACCGGGGAGCTGTTTTTT
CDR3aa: CSARLAGALTGELFF

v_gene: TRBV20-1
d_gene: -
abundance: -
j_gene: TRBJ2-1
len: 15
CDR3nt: TGCAGTGCTAGGGACTTTAGGGGCTCCTACAATGAGCAGTTCTTC
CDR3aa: CSARDFRGSYNEQFF

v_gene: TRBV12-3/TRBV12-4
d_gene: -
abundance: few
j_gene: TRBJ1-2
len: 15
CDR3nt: TGTGCCAGCAGTTTAGGGCCGATAGACAGCTATGGCTACACCTTC
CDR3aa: CASSLGPIDSYGYTF

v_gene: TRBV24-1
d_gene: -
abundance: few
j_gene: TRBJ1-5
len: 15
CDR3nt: TGTGCCACCAGTGATGGCGGGGTCCCTAATCAGCCCCAGCATTTT
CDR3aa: CATSDGGVPNQPQHF

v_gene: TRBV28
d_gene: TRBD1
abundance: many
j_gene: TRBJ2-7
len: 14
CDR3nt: TGTGCCAGCAGCAATAGTGGACAGGGCCACGAGCAGTACTTC
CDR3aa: CASSNSGQGHEQYF

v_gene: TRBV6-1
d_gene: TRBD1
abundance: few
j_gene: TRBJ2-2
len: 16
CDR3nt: TGTGCCAGCAGTGACACCGGGACAGGGGGCACCGGGGAGCTGTTTTTT
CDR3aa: CASSDTGTGGTGELFF

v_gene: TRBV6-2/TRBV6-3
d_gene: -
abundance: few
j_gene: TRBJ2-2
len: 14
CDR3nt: TGTGCCAGCAGTTACGGCAGGAGAACCGGGGAGCTGTTTTTT
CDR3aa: CASSYGRRTGELFF

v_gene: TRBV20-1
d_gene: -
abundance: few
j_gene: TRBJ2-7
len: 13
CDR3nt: TGCAGTACAAAAACGGGGGGCCCCTACGAGCAGTACTTC
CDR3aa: CSTKTGGPYEQYF

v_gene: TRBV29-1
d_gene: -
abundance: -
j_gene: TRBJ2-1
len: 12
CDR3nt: TGCAGCGCCGGGGTGGGCGTCAATGAGCAGTTCTTC
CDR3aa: CSAGVGVNEQFF

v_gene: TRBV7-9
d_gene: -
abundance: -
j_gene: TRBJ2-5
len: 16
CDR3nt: TGTGCCAGCAGCTTCTCGCCCCTAGCAGACCAAGAGACCCAGTACTTC
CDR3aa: CASSFSPLADQETQYF

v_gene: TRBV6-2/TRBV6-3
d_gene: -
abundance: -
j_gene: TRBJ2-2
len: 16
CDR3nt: TGTGCCAGCAGTTACCCAGGGTCCGTAAACACCGGGGAGCTGTTTTTT
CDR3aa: CASSYPGSVNTGELFF

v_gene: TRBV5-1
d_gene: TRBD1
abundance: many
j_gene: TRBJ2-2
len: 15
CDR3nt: TGCGCCAGCAGTTCCGGGACAGGGGACACCGGGGAGCTGTTTTTT
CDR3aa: CASSSGTGDTGELFF

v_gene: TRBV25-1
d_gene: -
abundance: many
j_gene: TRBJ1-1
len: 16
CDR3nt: TGTGCCAGCAGTGACTGGGGGACGGGGAGCAACACTGAAGCTTTCTTT
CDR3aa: CASSDWGTGSNTEAFF

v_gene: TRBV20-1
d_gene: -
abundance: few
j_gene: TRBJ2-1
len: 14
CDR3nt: TGCAGTGCCACACCCCCCTCTTGGGTCAATGAGCAGTTCTTC
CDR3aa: CSATPPSWVNEQFF

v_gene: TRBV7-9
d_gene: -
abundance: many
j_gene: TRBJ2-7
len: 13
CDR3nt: TGTGCCAGCAGCTCAGAGTTTTCGTACGAGCAGTACTTC
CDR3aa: CASSSEFSYEQYF

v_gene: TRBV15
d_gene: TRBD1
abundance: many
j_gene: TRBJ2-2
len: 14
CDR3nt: TGTGCCACCAGCATAGACAGGGCGGACGGGGAGCTGTTTTTT
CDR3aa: CATSIDRADGELFF

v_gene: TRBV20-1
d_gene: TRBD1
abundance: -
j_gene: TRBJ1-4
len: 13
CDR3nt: TGCAGTGCTAGATGGCAGGGGGGTGAAAAACTGTTTTTT
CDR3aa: CSARWQGGEKLFF

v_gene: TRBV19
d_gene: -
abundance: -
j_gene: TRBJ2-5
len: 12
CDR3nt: TGTGCCAGCGGGAGCGGGCAAGAGACCCAGTACTTC
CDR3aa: CASGSGQETQYF

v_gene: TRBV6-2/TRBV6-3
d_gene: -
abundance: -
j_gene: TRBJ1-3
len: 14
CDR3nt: TGTGCCAGCAGCGACAGTCCCTCTGGAAACACCATATATTTT
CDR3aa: CASSDSPSGNTIYF

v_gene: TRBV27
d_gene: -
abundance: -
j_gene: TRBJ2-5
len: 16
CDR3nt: TGTGCCAGCAGTCCTATGGGGTGGGGACGGGAGGAGACCCAGTACTTC
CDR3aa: CASSPMGWGREETQYF

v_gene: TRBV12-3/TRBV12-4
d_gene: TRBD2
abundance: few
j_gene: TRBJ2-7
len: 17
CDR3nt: TGTGCCAGCAGTTTCTCCGGGACTAGCGGGGCCTCCTACGAGCAGTACTTC
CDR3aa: CASSFSGTSGASYEQYF

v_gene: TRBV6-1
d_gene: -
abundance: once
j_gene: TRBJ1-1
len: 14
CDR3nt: TGTGCCAGCAGTACCAGGCGGTGGGACACTGAAGCTTTCTTT
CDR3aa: CASSTRRWDTEAFF

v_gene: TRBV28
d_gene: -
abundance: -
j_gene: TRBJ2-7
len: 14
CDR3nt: TGTGCCAGCAGTTTAACACGTATCCAATACGAGCAGTACTTC
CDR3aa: CASSLTRIQYEQYF

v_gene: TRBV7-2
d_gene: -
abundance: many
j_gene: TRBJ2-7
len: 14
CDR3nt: TGTGCCAGCAGCTTTAGTAGCGGTCCCTACGAGCAGTACTTC
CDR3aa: CASSFSSGPYEQYF

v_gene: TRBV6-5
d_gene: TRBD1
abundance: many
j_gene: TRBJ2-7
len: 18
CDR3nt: TGTGCCAGCAGTTACTCGAAACATTCAGCAGGGGGAAACTACGAGCAGTACTTC
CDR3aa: CASSYSKHSAGGNYEQYF

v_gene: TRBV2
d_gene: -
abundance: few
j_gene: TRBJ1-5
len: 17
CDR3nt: TGTGCCAGCAGTGAATTTCGCGGGGGCCGTGGGGATCAGCCCCAGCATTTT
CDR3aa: CASSEFRGGRGDQPQHF

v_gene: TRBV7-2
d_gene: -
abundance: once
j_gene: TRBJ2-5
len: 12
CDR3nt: TGTGCCAGCACCCCCCGTGGAGCGGCCCAGTACTTC
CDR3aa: CASTPRGAAQYF

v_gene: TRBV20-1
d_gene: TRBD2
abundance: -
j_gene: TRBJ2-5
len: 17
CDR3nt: TGCAGTGCTAGAACCGGGACTAGCGGGGGAAAGGGAGAGACCCAGTACTTC
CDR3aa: CSARTGTSGGKGETQYF

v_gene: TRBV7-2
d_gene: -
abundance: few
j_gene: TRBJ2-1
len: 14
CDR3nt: TGTGCCAGCAGCCCGATCAGGGGAGGGGCTGAGCAGTTCTTC
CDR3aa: CASSPIRGGAEQFF

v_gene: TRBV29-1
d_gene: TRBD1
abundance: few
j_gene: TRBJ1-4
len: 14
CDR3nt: TGCAGCGTTGAAGTAACAGGGGGAGGTGAAAAACTGTTTTTT
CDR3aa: CSVEVTGGGEKLFF

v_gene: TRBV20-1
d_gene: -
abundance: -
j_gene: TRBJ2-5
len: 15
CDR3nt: TGCAGTGCTAGAGATCCCCGGGGGCCTCAAGAGACCCAGTACTTC
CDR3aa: CSARDPRGPQETQYF

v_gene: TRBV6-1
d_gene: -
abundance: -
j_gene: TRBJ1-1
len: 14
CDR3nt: TGTGCCAGCCGCCGGGGGAGGGATAACACTGAAGCTTTCTTT
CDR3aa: CASRRGRDNTEAFF

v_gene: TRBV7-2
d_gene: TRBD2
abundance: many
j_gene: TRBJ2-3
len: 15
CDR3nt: TGTGCCAGCAGCTTAGGGGTAGCGGGAGCTGATACGCAGTATTTT
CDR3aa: CASSLGVAGADTQYF

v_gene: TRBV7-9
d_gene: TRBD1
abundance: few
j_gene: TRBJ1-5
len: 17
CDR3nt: TGTGCCAGCAGCTTAGAACAGGGGGCGCCTCGGAATCAGCCCCAGCATTTT
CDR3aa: CASSLEQGAPRNQPQHF

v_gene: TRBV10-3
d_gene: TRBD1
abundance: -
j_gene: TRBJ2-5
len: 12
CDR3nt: TGTGCCATCAGCGCACAGGGGGAGACCCAGTACTTC
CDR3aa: CAISAQGETQYF

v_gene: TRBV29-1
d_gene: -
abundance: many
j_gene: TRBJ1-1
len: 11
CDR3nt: TGCAGCGTGCGGGGGGGCTCTGAAGCTTTCTTT
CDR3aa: CSVRGGSEAFF

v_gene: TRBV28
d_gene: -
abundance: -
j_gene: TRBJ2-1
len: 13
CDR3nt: TGTGCCAGCAAGCCCGTCCTGAACAATGAGCAGTTCTTC
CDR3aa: CASKPVLNNEQFF